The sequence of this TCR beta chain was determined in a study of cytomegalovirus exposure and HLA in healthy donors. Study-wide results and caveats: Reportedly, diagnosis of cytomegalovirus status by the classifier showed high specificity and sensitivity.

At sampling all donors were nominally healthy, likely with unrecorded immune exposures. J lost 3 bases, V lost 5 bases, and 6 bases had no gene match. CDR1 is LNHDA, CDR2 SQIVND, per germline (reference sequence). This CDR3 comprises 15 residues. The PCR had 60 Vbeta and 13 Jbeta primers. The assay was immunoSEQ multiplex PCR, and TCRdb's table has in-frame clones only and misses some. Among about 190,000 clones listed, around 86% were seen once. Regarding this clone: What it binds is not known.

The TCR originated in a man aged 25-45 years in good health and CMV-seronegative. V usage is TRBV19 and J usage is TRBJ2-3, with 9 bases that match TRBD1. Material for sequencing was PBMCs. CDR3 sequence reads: CASSWGQGRTDTQYF. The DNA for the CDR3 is TGTGCCAGTAGTTGGGGACAGGGTCGGACAGATACGCAGTATTTT.